Sequencing of this T cell receptor beta chain was carried out in a study of blood T cell repertoires in COVID-19. V shed 6 bases, J shed 5 bases, and the junction held 6 bases outside the gene matches. Looked up from germline, CDR1 is SNHLY and CDR2 is FYNNEI. CDR3 length: 17 residues. Assay: immunoSEQ multiplex PCR; the TCRdb copy retains only in-frame clones and omits some. The sample lists about 60,000 clones; approximately 90% were seen once. This chain links TRBV2 with TRBJ2-2, with 16 positions matching TRBD2. The TCR sequence derives from a woman in her sixties or seventies with active COVID-19. Sequencing used peripheral blood. In nucleotides, the CDR3 is TGTGCCAGCAGCCCGGGACTAGCGGGGGGGCGAACCGGGGAGCTGTTTTTT. Its translation: CASSPGLAGGRTGELFF.